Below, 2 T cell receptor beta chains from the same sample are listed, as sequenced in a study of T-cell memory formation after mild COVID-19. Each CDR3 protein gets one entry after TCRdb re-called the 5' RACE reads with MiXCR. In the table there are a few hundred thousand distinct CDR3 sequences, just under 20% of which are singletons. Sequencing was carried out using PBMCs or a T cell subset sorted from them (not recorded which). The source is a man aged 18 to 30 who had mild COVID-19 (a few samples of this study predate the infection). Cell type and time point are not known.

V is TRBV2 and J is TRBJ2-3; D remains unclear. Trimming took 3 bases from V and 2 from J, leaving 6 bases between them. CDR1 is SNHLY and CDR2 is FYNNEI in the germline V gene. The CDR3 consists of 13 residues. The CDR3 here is CASSDTYTDTQYF. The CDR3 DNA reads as TGTGCCAGCAGTGATACCTACACAGATACGCAGTATTTT.

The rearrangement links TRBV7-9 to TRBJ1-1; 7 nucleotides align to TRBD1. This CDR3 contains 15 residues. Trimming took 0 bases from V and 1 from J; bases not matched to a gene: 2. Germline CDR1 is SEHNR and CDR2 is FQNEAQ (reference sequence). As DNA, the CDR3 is TGTGCCAGCAGCTTAGCGCAGGGGGAGAACACTGAAGCTTTCTTT. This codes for CASSLAQGENTEAFF.